These 9 T cell receptor beta chains were sequenced from one sample in a study of yellow fever vaccine responses in identical twins. TCRdb redid the calling of the RT-PCR reads with MiXCR, one entry per CDR3 protein. The sample contains around 17,000 distinct CDR3 sequences, approximately 82% of which appear only once. Specimen: T cells from blood (PBMCs), unsorted or a sorted subset (not recorded which), collected before or after yellow fever vaccination (not recorded which). These receptor sequences come from a woman aged 18-29 years who received the yellow fever vaccine.

This chain connects TRBV15 to TRBJ2-1; D not resolved. The ends were cut back, 4 bases at V and 10 bases at J, with 17 bases in the middle. This CDR3 has 14 residues. Germline V CDR1 and CDR2: LNHNV, YYDKDF (reference sequence). The CDR3 protein is CATSTAVVGGEQFF. CDR3 in DNA: TGTGCCACCAGCACGGCGGTCGTAGGTGGGGAGCAGTTCTTC. The variable domain in full, completed from reference TRBV15 and TRBJ2-1, reads DAMVIQNPRYQVTQFGKPVTLSCSQTLNHNVMYWYQQKSSQAPKLLFHYYDKDFNNEADTPDNFQSRRPNTSFCFLDIRSPGLGDTAMYLCATSTAVVGGEQFFGPGTRLTVL.

V and J are TRBV20-1 and TRBJ2-7; D is undetermined. The CDR3 totals 12 residues. The germline CDR1 and CDR2 sequences are DFQATT and SNEGSKA (reference sequence). The germline V and J ends were trimmed by 3 bases and 0 bases, with 6 bases remaining between them. CDR3: CSASLDSYEQYF. CDR3 in DNA: TGCAGTGCTAGCCTAGACTCCTACGAGCAGTACTTC.

The rearrangement uses TRBV11-3 and TRBJ2-7; D not resolved. From germline, CDR1 is SGHNT and CDR2 YENEEA. With 1 base removed from V and 3 bases from J, the gap between germline ends came to 4 bases. CDR3 length: 12 amino acids. This CDR3 is CASSLGNYEQYF. In nucleotides, the CDR3 is TGTGCCAGCAGCTTAGGCAACTACGAGCAGTACTTC.

V and J are TRBV28 and TRBJ1-6, with 9 bases matching TRBD1. V lost 7 bases to trimming and J lost 6 bases; unmatched junction nucleotides: 4. This CDR3 region has 14 residues. The V gene's germline CDR1 is MDHEN and CDR2 SYDVKM. The CDR3: CASMTGGLNSPLHF. In DNA form, the CDR3 reads TGTGCCAGCATGACAGGGGGTCTTAATTCACCCCTCCACTTT.

The chain is built from TRBV6-1 and TRBJ2-3, with a weak D call TRBD1 (6 bases). This CDR3 spans 14 amino acids. The V end was cut by 8 bases, the J end by 4 bases, with 16 bases between. CDR1 MNHNS and CDR2 SASEGT come from the germline V gene. CDR3 residues: CASFRDKGSDTQYF. For the CDR3, the DNA is TGTGCCAGCTTCCGGGACAAAGGGTCAGATACGCAGTATTTT.

CDR3 amino acids: CASSSLPSNEQYF. The CDR3 DNA follows: TGTGCCAGCAGTTCCCTACCTAGTAACGAGCAGTACTTC. J is TRBJ2-7 and V is TRBV12-3 or TRBV12-4; D is undetermined. The germline V and J ends were trimmed by 4 bases and 5 bases, with 12 bases remaining between them. CDR3 length equals 13 residues.

This chain uses TRBV20-1 with TRBJ2-4; weak D call: TRBD2 (6 bases). Looked up from germline, CDR1 is DFQATT and CDR2 is SNEGSKA (reference sequence). Deletions cut 3 bases from V and 7 bases from J, with 16 bases between. The CDR3 loop spans 14 amino acids. Written as DNA, the CDR3 is TGCAGTGCTAGGGGCAGCGGGCAGGTGAACATTCAGTACTTC. Translating gives CSARGSGQVNIQYF.

The chain has TRBV20-1 and TRBJ1-2; TRBD1 aligns across 7 bases. This CDR3 is built from 13 residues. Germline V gives CDR1 DFQATT, CDR2 SNEGSKA (reference sequence). J lost 5 bases, V lost 4 bases, and 7 bases had no gene match. The CDR3 here is CSATTGQTYGYTF. In DNA, the CDR3 is TGCAGTGCTACGACGGGACAGACTTATGGCTACACCTTC.

The V gene is TRBV5-6, the J gene TRBJ2-3; D not resolved. The CDR3 is 13 residues long. Germline-derived CDR1 and CDR2 are SGHDT and YYEEEE. The germline V and J ends were trimmed by 0 bases and 1 base, with 3 bases remaining between them. CDR3 sequence (DNA): TGTGCCAGCAGCTTGGCGGGCACAGATACGCAGTATTTT. Amino acids: CASSLAGTDTQYF.